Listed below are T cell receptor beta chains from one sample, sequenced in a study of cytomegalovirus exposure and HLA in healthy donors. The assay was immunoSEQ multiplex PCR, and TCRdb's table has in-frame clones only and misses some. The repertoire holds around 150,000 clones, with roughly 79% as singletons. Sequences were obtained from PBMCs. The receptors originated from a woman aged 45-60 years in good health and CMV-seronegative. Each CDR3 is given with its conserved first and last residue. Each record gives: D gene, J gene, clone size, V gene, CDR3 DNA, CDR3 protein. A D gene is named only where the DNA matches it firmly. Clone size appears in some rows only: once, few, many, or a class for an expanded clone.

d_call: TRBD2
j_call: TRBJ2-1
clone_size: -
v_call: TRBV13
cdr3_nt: TGTGCCAGCAGCTCTACTAGCGGGACTCACAATGAGCAGTTCTTC
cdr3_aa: CASSSTSGTHNEQFF

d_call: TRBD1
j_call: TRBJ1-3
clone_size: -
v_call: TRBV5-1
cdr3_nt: TGCGCCAGCAGCGCGGGACAGGGGGCGGCTGGAAACACCATATATTTT
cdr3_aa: CASSAGQGAAGNTIYF

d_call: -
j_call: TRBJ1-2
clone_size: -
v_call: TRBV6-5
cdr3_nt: TGTGCCAGCAGCTACCTTACAACCGGACTGGGTGACTACACCTTC
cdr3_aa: CASSYLTTGLGDYTF

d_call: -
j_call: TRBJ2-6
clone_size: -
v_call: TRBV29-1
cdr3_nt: TGCAGCGTTGAGCTTGATTCAGGGTCTGGGGCCAACGTCCTGACTTTC
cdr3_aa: CSVELDSGSGANVLTF

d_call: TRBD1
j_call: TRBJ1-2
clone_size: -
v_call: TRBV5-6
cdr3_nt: TGTGCCAGCAGCCTACTAGGACAGGGCAGCTATGGCTACACCTTC
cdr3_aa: CASSLLGQGSYGYTF

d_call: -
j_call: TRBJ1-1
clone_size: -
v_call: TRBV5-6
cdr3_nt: TGTGCCAGCAGCTTTGGTAGGAACACTGAAGCTTTCTTT
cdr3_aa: CASSFGRNTEAFF

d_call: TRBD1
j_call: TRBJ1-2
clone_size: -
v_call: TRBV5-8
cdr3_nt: TGTGCCAGCAGCTCAGGGGGAACGCTTTCTTATGGCTACACCTTC
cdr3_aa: CASSSGGTLSYGYTF

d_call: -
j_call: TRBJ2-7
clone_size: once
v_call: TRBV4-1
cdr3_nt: TGCGCCAGCAGCCAAGAGGAGGACTTGTACTACGAGCAGTACTTC
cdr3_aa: CASSQEEDLYYEQYF

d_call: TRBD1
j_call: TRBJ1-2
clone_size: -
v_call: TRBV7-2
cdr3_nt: TGTGCCAGCAGCCCCGGGACAGGCAACCAGATCTATGGCTACACCTTC
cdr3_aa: CASSPGTGNQIYGYTF

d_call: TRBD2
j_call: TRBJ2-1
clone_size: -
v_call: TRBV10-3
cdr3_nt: TGTGCCATGGGACTAGCGGGGGTTGAGCAGTTCTTC
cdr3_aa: CAMGLAGVEQFF

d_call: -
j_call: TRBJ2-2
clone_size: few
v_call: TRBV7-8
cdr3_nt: TGTGCCAGCAGCTCCAGGGTGTCAGCCAACACCGGGGAGCTGTTTTTT
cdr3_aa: CASSSRVSANTGELFF

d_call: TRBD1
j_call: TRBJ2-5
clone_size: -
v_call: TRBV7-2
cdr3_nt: TGTGCCAGCAGCTTACGGACAGGGCAAGAGACCCAGTACTTC
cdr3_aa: CASSLRTGQETQYF

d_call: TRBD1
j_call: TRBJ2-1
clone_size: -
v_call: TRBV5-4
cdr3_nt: TGCGCCAGCAGCTCCCGGACAGGAGCCTCCTACAATGAGCAGTTCTTC
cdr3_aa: CASSSRTGASYNEQFF

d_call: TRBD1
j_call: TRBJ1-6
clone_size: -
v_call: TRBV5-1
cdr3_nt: TGCGCCAGCAGCCCTACAGGGGACAATTCACCCCTCCACTTT
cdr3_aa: CASSPTGDNSPLHF

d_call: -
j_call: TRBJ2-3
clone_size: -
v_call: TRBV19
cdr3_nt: TGTGCCAGTAGTATAGCCGGGGGAATTGGGACAGATACGCAGTATTTT
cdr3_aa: CASSIAGGIGTDTQYF

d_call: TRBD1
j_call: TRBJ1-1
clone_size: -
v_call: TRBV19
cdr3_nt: TGTGCCAGTTCCCGGGACAGGAGTATGAACACTGAAGCTTTCTTT
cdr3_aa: CASSRDRSMNTEAFF

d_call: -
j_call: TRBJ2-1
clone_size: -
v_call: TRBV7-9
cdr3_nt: TGTGCCAGCAGCAGGGCGGCGGGGAATGAGCAGTTCTTC
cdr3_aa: CASSRAAGNEQFF

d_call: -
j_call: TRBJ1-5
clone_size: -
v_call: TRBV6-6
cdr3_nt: TGTGCCAGCAGTAGCAGACAGGGCAATCAGCCCCAGCATTTT
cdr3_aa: CASSSRQGNQPQHF

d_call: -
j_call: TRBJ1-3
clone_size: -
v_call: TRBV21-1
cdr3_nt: TGTGCCAGCAGCCCACCACAGGGAAGTGGAAACACCATATATTTT
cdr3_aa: CASSPPQGSGNTIYF

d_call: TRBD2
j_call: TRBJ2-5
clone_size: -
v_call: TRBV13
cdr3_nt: TGTGCCAGCAGCTATCTAGCGGGGGGGGGCCAAGAGACCCAGTACTTC
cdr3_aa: CASSYLAGGGQETQYF

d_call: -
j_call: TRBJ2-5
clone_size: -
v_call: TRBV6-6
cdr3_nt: TGTGCCAGCAGGAGGGAGACCCAGTACTTC
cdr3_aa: CASRRETQYF

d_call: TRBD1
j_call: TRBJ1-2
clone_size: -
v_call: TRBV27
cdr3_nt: TGTGCCAGCAGTTTATTCGGGACAGGGGGGTATGGCTACACCTTC
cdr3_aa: CASSLFGTGGYGYTF

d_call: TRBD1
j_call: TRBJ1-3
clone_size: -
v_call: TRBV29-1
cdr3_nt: TGCAGCGTGGGGGACAGCTCTGGAAACACCATATATTTT
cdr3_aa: CSVGDSSGNTIYF

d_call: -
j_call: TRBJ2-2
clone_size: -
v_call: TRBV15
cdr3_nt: TGTGCCACCAGAAAGACAGTCGCGAACACCGGGGAGCTGTTTTTT
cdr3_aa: CATRKTVANTGELFF

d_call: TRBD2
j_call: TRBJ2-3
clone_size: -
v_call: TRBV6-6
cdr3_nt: TGTGCCAGCAGTAGGACTAGCGGAACAGATACGCAGTATTTT
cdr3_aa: CASSRTSGTDTQYF

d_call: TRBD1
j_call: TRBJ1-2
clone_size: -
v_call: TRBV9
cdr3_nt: TGTGCCAGCAGCGAGGGAGACAGGGTTGTATATGGCTACACCTTC
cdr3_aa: CASSEGDRVVYGYTF

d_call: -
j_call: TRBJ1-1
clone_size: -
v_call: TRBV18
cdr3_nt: TGTGCCAGCTCACCTACGAGATTGGCGGCGAACACTGAAGCTTTCTTT
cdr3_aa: CASSPTRLAANTEAFF

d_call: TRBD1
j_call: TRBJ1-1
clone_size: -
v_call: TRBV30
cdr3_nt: TGTGCCTGGAGTCCCTTAAGGACAGGATCGAACACTGAAGCTTTCTTT
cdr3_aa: CAWSPLRTGSNTEAFF

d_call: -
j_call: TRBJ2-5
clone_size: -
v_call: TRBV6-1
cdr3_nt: TGTGCCAGCAGGTGGGCGGGACAGGAGACCCAGTACTTC
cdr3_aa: CASRWAGQETQYF

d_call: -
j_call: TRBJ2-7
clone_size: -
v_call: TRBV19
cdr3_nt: TGTGCCAGTAGTATGGCGGGTATCTACGAGCAGTACTTC
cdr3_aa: CASSMAGIYEQYF

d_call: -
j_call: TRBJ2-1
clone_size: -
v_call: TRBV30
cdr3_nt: TGTGCCTGGAGTGACCTGACTGCTAGCTCCTACAATGAGCAGTTCTTC
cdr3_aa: CAWSDLTASSYNEQFF

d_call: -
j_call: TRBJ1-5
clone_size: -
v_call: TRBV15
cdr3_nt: TGTGCCACCAGCAGAGTAAGGGGTTCTCAGCCCCAGCATTTT
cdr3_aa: CATSRVRGSQPQHF

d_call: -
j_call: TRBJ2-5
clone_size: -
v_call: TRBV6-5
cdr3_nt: TGTGCCAGCAGGTCAGGGAAAGAGACCCAGTACTTC
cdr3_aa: CASRSGKETQYF

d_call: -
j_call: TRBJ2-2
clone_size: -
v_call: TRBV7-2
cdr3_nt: TGTGCCAGCAGCTCCCCTCCCGGGGAGCTGTTTTTT
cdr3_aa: CASSSPPGELFF

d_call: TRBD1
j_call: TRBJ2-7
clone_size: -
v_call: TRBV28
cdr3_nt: TGTGCCAGCAGTTCGACAGGGGTCCAGGCCGAGCAGTACTTC
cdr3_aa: CASSSTGVQAEQYF

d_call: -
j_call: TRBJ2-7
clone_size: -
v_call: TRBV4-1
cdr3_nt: TGCGCCAGCAGCCCAGGAGGGGCGGACCCCTACGAGCAGTACTTC
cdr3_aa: CASSPGGADPYEQYF

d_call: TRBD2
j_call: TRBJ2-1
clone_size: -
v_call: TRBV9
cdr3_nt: TGTGCCAGCAGCGGGGGGAGCGGGGGGGCGTACAATGAGCAGTTCTTC
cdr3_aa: CASSGGSGGAYNEQFF

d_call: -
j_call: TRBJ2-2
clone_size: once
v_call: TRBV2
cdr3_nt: TGTGCCAGCATCCCTTTGACAGGCGGGGAGCTGTTTTTT
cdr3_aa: CASIPLTGGELFF

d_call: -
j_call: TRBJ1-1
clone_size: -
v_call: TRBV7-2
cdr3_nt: TGTGCCAGCAGCTTACATGGAGGCGACACTGAAGCTTTCTTT
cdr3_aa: CASSLHGGDTEAFF

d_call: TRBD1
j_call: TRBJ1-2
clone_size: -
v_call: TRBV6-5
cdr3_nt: TGTGCCAGCACTGAGGGGGCGCGAGGCTACACCTTC
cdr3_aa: CASTEGARGYTF

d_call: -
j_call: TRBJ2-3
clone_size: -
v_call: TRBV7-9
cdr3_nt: TGTGCCAGCAGCTTACAGGGGCAAACAGATACGCAGTATTTT
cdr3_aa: CASSLQGQTDTQYF

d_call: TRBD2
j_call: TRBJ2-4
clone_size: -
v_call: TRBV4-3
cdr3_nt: TGCGCCAGCAGCCAAGATACGGGGGGGCCGGTAAACATTCAGTACTTC
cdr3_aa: CASSQDTGGPVNIQYF

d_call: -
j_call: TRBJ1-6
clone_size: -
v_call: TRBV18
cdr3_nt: TGTGCCAGCTCCGCCGGCAGGGGAGATTCACCCCTCCACTTT
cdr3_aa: CASSAGRGDSPLHF

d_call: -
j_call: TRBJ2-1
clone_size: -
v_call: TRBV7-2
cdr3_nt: TGTGCCAGCAGCTCGTACAGCAAGAGAATGTATGAGCAGTTCTTC
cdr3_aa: CASSSYSKRMYEQFF

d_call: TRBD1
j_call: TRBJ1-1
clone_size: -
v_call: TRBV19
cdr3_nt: TGTGCCAGTAGTATGGACAGGGAGAGGAACACTGAAGCTTTCTTT
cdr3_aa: CASSMDRERNTEAFF

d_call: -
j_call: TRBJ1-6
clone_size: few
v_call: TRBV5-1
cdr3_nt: TGCGCCAGCAGCTTGGTAGCGGATTCACCCCTCCACTTT
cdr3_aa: CASSLVADSPLHF

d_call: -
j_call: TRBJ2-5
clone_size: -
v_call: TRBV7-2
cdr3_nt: TGTGCCAGCAGCCTAGGCCTGGGGGGGCGATGGGAGACCCAGTACTTC
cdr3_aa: CASSLGLGGRWETQYF

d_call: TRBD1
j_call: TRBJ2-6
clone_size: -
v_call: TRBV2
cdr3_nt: TGTGCCAGCAGCCGGACAGGGGGAATCTCTGGGGCCAACGTCCTGACTTTC
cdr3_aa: CASSRTGGISGANVLTF

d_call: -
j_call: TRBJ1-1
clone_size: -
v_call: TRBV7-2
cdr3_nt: TGTGCCAGCAGCTACGGCGGGAACACTGAAGCTTTCTTT
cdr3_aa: CASSYGGNTEAFF